These 2 T cell receptor beta chains came from one sample sequenced in a study of CD8+CD57+ T cells in acquired aplastic anemia. Genomic DNA, the template, was used for profiling of the TCR beta VDJ and CDR3. TCRdb reprocessed the reads with MiXCR, giving one entry per CDR3 protein. The sample shows about 190,000 distinct CDR3 sequences, around half of them seen only once. The sample comprised sorted CD4+, CD8+, or CD8+CD57+ T cells (not recorded which) from PBMCs. The source is a human donor in good health, serving as a control.

This clonotype was picked up many times. The chain carries TRBV28 and TRBJ1-2; no clear D gene. V was trimmed by 2 bases and J by 4 bases, leaving 11 bases between them. The CDR3 is 14 residues long. Germline V gene lookup returns CDR1 MDHEN and CDR2 SYDVKM. In nucleotides, the CDR3 is TGTGCCAGCAGTTTAGTCGGCGGATCCTATGGCTACACCTTC. Translating it yields CASSLVGGSYGYTF.

The table lists this clonotype with a few counts. This clone may be a read error of a much larger clone one base away. The rearrangement links TRBV6-6 to TRBJ1-2; 10 nucleotides line up with TRBD1. CDR1 is MNHNY, CDR2 SVGAGI, per germline (reference sequence). CDR3 length: 14 residues. CDR3 amino acids: CAGRRQGAGYGYTF. DNA for the CDR3: TGTGCCGGCAGACGACAGGGGGCAGGCTATGGCTACACCTTC.